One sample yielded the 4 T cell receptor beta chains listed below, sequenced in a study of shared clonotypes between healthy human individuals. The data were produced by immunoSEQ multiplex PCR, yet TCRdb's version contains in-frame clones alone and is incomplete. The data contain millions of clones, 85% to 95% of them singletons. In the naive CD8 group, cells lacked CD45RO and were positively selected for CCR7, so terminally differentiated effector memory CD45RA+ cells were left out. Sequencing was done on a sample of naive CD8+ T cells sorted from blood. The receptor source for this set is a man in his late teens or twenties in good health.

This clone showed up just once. The CDR3 DNA sequence: TGTGCCAGCACCGCCGGAGCGGGGGTTTACAATGAGCAGTTCTTC. Translation: CASTAGAGVYNEQFF. This chain joins TRBV6-5 and TRBJ2-1; 8 bases are a match to TRBD2. The V gene's germline CDR1 is MNHEY and CDR2 SVGAGI. The CDR3 contains 15 residues. V dropped 7 bases and J dropped 4; count of bases not matched to a gene: 9.

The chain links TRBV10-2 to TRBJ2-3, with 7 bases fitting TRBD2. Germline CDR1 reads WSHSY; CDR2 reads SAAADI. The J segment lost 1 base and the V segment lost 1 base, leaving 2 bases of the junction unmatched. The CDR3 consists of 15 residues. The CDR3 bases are TGCGCCAGCAGTGAGTGGAGCGGGGGCACAGATACGCAGTATTTT. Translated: CASSEWSGGTDTQYF.

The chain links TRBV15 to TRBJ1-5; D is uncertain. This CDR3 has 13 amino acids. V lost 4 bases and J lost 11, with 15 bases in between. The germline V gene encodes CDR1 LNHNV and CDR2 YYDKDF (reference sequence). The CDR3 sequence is CATSTEGGRAQHF. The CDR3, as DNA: TGTGCCACCAGCACGGAGGGAGGGCGGGCCCAGCATTTT.

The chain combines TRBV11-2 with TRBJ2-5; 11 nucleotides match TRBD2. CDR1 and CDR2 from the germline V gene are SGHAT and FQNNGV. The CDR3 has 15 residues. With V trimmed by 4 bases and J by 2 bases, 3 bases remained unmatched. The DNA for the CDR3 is TGTGCCAGCAGCTATAGCGGGGGGGCTCAAGAGACCCAGTACTTC. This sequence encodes CASSYSGGAQETQYF. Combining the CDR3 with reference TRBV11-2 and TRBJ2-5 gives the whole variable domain EAGVAQSPRYKIIEKRQSVAFWCNPISGHATLYWYQQILGQGPKLLIQFQNNGVVDDSQLPKDRFSAERLKGVDSTLKIQPAKLEDSAVYLCASSYSGGAQETQYFGPGTRLLVL.